Listed below are T cell receptor beta chains from one sample, sequenced in a study of blood T cell repertoires in COVID-19. Assay: immunoSEQ multiplex PCR; the TCRdb copy retains only in-frame clones and omits some. This sample has 99,000 or so clones; 65% to 90% occur once, and the top ten carry roughly 4%. Source material: peripheral blood. The receptors were gathered from a man aged 50-59 years with acute or convalescent COVID-19. Each CDR3 is given with its conserved first and last residue. The D gene is left open where the match is weak. The size field is filled for only some rows; it gives once, few, many or a size class.

TRBJ1-5 few TRBV4-1 TRBD1 TGCGCCAGCAGCCAAGGGACAGGGAGCAATCAGCCCCAGCATTTT CASSQGTGSNQPQHF
TRBJ1-5 . TRBV6-5 TRBD1 TGTGCCAGCAGAGTAACAGGGGATAGCAATCAGCCCCAGCATTTT CASRVTGDSNQPQHF
TRBJ2-2 . TRBV19 TRBD1 TGTGCCAGTATTGCATCCTGGGCAGGGGGCATCGGGGAGCTGTTTTTT CASIASWAGGIGELFF
TRBJ2-7 . TRBV19 TRBD1 TGTGCCAGTAGTACGACAGGGGGCTGGGAGCAGTACTTC CASSTTGGWEQYF
TRBJ1-1 . TRBV6-6 TRBD1 TGTGCCAGCAGTTACCCACTTCAGGGGGGTACTGAAGCTTTCTTT CASSYPLQGGTEAFF
TRBJ1-2 once TRBV11-2 TRBD1 TGTGCCAGCAGCTTAGTCCAGGGGGCCTATGGCTACACCTTC CASSLVQGAYGYTF
TRBJ2-3 . TRBV27 TRBD1 TGTGCCAGCAGTTGGGACAGAGAAGGCACAGATACGCAGTATTTT CASSWDREGTDTQYF
TRBJ2-6 . TRBV19 . TGTGCCAGTAGTATTTTCGGGAGCTCTGGGGCCAACGTCCTGACTTTC CASSIFGSSGANVLTF
TRBJ2-3 . TRBV28 . TGTGCCAGCAATGGCAGGTTAGATACGCAGTATTTT CASNGRLDTQYF
TRBJ2-3 . TRBV18 TRBD2 TGTGCCAGCTCACTCAGCGGGAGTGGAGATACGCAGTATTTT CASSLSGSGDTQYF